This paragraph reports one T cell receptor beta chain. Its matching antigen is unknown. This specimen comes from a study of T cell responses to AZD1222 COVID-19 vaccine. Study-level information: Second-dose intervals of approximately 4 or approximately 12 weeks were pooled. Notes on the study in general: White British ancestry dominated among donors, who included more females, and clonal diversity was possibly underestimated.

The data were produced by immunoSEQ multiplex PCR, yet TCRdb's version contains in-frame clones alone and is incomplete. The sample consists of around 76,000 clones, around 83% of them appearing once. The TCR sequence derives from an adult in good health. Sequencing was performed on peripheral blood, taken on day 0 of AZD1222 vaccination.

CDR3 sequence reads: CASSWRTGKDQPQHF. The CDR3 nucleotides are TGTGCCAGCAGCTGGAGGACAGGGAAGGATCAGCCCCAGCATTTT. This rearrangement joins TRBV7-2 to TRBJ1-5; TRBD1 matches 8 bases. The J segment lost 5 bases and the V segment lost 4 bases, leaving 7 bases of the junction unmatched. The germline V gene has CDR1 SGHTA and CDR2 FQGNSA. The length of the CDR3 is 15 residues.